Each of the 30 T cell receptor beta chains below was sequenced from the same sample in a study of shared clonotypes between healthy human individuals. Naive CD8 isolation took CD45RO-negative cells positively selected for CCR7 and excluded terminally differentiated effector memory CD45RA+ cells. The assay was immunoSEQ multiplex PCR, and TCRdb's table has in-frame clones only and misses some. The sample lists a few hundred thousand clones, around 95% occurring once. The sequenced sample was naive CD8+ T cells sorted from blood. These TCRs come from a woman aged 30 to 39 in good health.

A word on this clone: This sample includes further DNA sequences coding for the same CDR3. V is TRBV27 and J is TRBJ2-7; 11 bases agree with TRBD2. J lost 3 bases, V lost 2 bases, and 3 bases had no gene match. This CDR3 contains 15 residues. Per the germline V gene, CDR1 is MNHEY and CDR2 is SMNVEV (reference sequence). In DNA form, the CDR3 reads TGTGCCAGCAGTTTAGGGACTAGCGGAAACTACGAGCAGTACTTC. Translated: CASSLGTSGNYEQYF.

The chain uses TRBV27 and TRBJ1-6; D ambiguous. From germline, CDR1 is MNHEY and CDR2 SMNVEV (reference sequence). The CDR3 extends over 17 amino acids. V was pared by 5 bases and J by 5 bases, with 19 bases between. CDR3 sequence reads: CASSPLELVSDNSPLHF. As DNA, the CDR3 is TGTGCCAGCAGTCCTTTAGAACTCGTCTCAGATAATTCACCCCTCCACTTT.

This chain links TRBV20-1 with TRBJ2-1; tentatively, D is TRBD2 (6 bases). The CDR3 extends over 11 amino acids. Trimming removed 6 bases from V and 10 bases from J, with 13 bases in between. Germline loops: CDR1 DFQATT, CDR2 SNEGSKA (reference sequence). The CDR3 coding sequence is TGCAGTGCCCGAGGGGACTCAGAGCAGTTCTTC. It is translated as CSARGDSEQFF.

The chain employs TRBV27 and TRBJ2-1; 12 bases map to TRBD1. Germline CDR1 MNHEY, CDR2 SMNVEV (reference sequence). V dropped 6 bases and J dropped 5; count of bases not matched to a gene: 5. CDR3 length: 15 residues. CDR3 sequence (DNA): TGTGCCAGCAGCTCCGGGACAGGGGGCCACAATGAGCAGTTCTTC. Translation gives CASSSGTGGHNEQFF.

The CDR3, as DNA: TGTGCCAGCAGATCTCTGGAGGCCCAGTACTTC. The encoded protein is CASRSLEAQYF. This chain connects TRBV27 to TRBJ2-5, with D possibly matching TRBD2 (5 bases). V was pared by 6 bases and J by 9 bases, with 11 bases between. The CDR3 contains 11 residues. Germline V lookup: CDR1 MNHEY, CDR2 SMNVEV (reference sequence).

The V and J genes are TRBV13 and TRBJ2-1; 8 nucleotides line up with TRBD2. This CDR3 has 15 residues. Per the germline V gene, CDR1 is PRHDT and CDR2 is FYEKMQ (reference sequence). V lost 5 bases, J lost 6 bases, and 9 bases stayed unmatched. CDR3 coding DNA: TGTGCCAGCAGCCCGTCCGGGAGGGGCGGCAATGAGCAGTTCTTC. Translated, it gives CASSPSGRGGNEQFF.

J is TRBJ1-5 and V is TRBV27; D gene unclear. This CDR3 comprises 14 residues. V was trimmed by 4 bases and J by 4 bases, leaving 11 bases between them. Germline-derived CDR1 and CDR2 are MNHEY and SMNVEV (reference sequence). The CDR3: CASSYRQQNQPQHF. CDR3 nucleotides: TGTGCCAGCAGTTATCGGCAGCAAAATCAGCCCCAGCATTTT.

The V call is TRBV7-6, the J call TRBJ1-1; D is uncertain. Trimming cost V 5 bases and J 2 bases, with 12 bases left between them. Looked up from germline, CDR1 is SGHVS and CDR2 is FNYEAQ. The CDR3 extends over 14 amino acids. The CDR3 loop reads CASSPALINTEAFF. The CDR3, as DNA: TGTGCCAGCAGCCCCGCACTTATAAACACTGAAGCTTTCTTT.

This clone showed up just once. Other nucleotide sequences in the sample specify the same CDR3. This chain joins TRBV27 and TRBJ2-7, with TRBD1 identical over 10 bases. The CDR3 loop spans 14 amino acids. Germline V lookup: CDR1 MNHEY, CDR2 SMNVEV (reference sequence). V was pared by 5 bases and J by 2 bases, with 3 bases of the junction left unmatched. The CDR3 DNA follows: TGTGCCAGCAGTCAGACAGGGGGCACCTACGAGCAGTACTTC. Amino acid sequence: CASSQTGGTYEQYF.

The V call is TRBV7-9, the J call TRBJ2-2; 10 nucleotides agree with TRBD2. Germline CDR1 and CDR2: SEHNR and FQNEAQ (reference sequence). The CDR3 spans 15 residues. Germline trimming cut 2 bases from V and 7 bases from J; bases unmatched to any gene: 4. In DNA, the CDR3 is TGTGCCAGCAGCTTACAGCGGGAGGGTAACGGGGAGCTGTTTTTT. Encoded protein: CASSLQREGNGELFF.

Written as DNA, the CDR3 is TGTGCCAGCAGCAATCACCCGACAGGGGAGTGTGGCTACACCTTC. It is translated as CASSNHPTGECGYTF. The chain links TRBV21-1 to TRBJ1-2; the tabulated D call, TRBD1, remains unverified against the DNA. TRBV21-1 counts as a pseudogene. The CDR3 sequence is 15 residues long.

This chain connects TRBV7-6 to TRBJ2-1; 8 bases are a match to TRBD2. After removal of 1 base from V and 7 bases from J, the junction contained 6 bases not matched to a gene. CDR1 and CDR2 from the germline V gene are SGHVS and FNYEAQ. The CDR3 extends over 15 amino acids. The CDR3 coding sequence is TGTGCCAGCAGCTTAGGTGGCGGGAGGTTTAATGAGCAGTTCTTC. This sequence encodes CASSLGGGRFNEQFF.

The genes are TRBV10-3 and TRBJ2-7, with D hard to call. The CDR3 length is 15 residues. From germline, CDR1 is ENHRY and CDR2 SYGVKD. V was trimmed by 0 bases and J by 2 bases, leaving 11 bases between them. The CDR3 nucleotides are TGTGCCATCAGTGAGTCGTTCGGAAGTACCTACGAGCAGTACTTC. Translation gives CAISESFGSTYEQYF.

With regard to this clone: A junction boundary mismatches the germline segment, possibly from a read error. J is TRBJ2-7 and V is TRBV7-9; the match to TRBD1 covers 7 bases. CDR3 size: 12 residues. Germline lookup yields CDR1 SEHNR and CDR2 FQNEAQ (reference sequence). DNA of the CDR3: TGTGCCAGCAGCGCCACAGGGGTAGAAATTAATTTC. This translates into CASSATGVEINF.

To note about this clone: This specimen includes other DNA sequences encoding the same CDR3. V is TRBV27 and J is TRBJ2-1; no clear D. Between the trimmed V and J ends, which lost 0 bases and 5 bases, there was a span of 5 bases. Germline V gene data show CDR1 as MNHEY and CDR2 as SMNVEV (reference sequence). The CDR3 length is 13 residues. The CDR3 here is CASSLSGNNEQFF. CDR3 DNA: TGTGCCAGCAGTTTATCCGGAAACAATGAGCAGTTCTTC.

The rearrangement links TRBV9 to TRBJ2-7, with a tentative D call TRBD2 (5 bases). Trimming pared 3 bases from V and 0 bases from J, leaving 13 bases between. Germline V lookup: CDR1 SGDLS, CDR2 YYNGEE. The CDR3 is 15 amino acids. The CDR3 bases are TGTGCCAGCAGCGCAGTCCGAGGGCCCTCCTACGAGCAGTACTTC. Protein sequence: CASSAVRGPSYEQYF.

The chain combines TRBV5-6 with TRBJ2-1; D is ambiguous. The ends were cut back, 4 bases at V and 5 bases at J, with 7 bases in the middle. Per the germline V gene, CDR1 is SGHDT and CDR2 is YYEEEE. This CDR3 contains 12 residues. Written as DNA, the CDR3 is TGTGCCAGCAGCCACTTAGACAATGAGCAGTTCTTC. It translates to CASSHLDNEQFF. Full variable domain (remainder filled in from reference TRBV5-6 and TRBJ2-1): DAGVTQSPTHLIKTRGQQVTLRCSPKSGHDTVSWYQQALGQGPQFIFQYYEEEERQRGNFPDRFSGHQFPNYSSELNVNALLLGDSALYLCASSHLDNEQFFGPGTRLTVL.

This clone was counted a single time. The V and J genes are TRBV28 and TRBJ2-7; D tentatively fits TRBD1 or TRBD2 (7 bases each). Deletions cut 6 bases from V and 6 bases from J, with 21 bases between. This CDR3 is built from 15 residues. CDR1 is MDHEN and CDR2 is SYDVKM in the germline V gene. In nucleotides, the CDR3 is TGTGCCAGCAGCGAGGGGGCTAGCGGTCTGAGCGAGCAGTACTTC. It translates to CASSEGASGLSEQYF.

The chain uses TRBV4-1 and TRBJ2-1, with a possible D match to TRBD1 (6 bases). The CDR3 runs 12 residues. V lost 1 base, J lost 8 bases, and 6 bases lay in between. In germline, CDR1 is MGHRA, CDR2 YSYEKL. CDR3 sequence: CASSQGGHEQFF. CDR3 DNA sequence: TGCGCCAGCAGCCAAGGGGGGCATGAGCAGTTCTTC.

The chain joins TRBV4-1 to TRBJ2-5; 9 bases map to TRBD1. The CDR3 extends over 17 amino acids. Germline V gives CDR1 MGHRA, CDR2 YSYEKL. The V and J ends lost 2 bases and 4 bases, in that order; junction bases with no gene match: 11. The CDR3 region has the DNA TGCGCCAGCAGCCAACGGGTTACAGGGGGCGTAGGAGAGACCCAGTACTTC. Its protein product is CASSQRVTGGVGETQYF.

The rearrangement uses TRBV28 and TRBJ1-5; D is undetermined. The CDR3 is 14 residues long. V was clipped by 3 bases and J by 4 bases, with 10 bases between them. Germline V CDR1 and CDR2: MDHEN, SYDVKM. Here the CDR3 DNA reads TGTGCCAGCAGTTTTGCCGTAGGGAATCAGCCCCAGCATTTT. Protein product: CASSFAVGNQPQHF. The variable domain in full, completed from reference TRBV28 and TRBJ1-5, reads DVKVTQSSRYLVKRTGEKVFLECVQDMDHENMFWYRQDPGLGLRLIYFSYDVKMKEKGDIPEGYSVSREKKERFSLILESASTNQTSMYLCASSFAVGNQPQHFGDGTRLSIL.

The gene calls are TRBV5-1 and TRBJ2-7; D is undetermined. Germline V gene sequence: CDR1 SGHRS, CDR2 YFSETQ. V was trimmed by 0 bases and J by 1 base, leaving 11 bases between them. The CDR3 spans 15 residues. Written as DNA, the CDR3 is TGCGCCAGCAGCTTGGGCCTTACCCCTTCCTACGAGCAGTACTTC. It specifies CASSLGLTPSYEQYF.

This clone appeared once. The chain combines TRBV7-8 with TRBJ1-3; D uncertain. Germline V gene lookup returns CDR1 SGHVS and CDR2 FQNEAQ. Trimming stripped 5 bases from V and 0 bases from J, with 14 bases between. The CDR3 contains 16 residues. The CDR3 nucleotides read TGTGCCAGCAGCCCTAGTGGCTTCTTCTCTGGAAACACCATATATTTT. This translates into CASSPSGFFSGNTIYF.

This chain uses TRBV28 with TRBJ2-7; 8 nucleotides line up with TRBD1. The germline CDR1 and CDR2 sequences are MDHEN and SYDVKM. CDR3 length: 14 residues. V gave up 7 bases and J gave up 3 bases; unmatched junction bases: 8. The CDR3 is CASMTGQGHYEQYF. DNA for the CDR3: TGTGCCAGCATGACAGGACAGGGCCACTACGAGCAGTACTTC.

CDR3 in DNA: TGTGCCACGAATCGGGGCGGACTAGCGGGAAACTCCTATCGATCCTACAATGAGCAGTTCTTC. This codes for CATNRGGLAGNSYRSYNEQFF. The gene calls are TRBV19 and TRBJ2-1; 12 bases are a match to TRBD2. With 10 bases clipped from V and 1 base from J, the junction kept 23 bases outside the gene matches. This CDR3 comprises 21 residues. Germline assignment: CDR1 LNHDA and CDR2 SQIVND (reference sequence).

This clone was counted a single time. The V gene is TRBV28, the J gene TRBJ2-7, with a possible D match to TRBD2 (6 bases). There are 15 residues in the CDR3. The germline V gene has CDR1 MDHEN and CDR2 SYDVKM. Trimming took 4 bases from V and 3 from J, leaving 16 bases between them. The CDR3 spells CASSSSRERDYEQYF. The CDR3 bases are TGTGCCAGCAGTTCATCGCGGGAACGAGACTACGAGCAGTACTTC.

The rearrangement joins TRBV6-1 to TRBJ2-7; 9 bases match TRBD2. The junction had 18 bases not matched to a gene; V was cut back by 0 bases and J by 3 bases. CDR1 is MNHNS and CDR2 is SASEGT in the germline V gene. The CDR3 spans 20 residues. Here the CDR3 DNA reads TGTGCCAGCAGTGAAGCGCTCCTAAGTGCCCAACTAGCGGGCCTCTACGAGCAGTACTTC. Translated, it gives CASSEALLSAQLAGLYEQYF.

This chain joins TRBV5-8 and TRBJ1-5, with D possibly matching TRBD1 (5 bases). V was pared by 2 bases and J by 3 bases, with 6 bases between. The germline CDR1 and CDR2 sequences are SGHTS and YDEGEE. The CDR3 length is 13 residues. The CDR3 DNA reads TGTGCCAGCAGCTTAGGGGTCAATCAGCCCCAGCATTTT. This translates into CASSLGVNQPQHF.

In DNA, the CDR3 is TGTGCCAGCAGTTATTCCGGGACAGGGAATCAGCCCCAGCATTTT. Its protein is CASSYSGTGNQPQHF. The genes are TRBV6-5 and TRBJ1-5, with 9 positions matching TRBD1. CDR3 size: 15 residues. CDR1 and CDR2 (germline): MNHEY, SVGAGI. After removal of 3 bases from V and 4 bases from J, the junction contained 4 bases not matched to a gene.

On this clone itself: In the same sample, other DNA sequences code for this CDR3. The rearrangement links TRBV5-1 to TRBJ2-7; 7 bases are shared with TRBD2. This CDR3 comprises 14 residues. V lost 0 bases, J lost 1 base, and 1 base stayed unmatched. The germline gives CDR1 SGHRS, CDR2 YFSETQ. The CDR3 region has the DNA TGCGCCAGCAGCTTGGGGACTAGTTCCTACGAGCAGTACTTC. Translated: CASSLGTSSYEQYF. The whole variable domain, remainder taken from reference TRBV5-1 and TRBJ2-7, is KAGVTQTPRYLIKTRGQQVTLSCSPISGHRSVSWYQQTPGQGLQFLFEYFSETQRNKGNFPGRFSGRQFSNSRSEMNVSTLELGDSALYLCASSLGTSSYEQYFGPGTRLTVT.